This T cell receptor beta chain appears in the sequencing data of a study of cytomegalovirus exposure and HLA in healthy donors. Germline CDR1 GTSNPN, CDR2 SVGIG (reference sequence). The ends were cut back, 0 bases at V and 3 bases at J, with 17 bases in the middle. The CDR3 is 16 amino acids. Whole-study findings and limits: The authors listed around 150 TCR beta chains as cytomegalovirus-associated. In vitro data verified a few CMV-associated chains as specific for CMV antigens. Most TCR sequences were rare, but some public TCRs occurred in many donors.

The study drew the donors from its approximately 120-subject validation cohort, separate from the approximately 700-subject first cohort. Here immunoSEQ multiplex PCR was the method, and the copy in TCRdb shows in-frame clones only, minus some. The top ten hold less than 5% of the sample, which has fewer than 85,000 clones, around nine tenths seen once. With respect to this clone: Its antigen remains unidentified.

The chain has TRBV30 and TRBJ1-1, with D possibly matching TRBD1 (6 bases). The source material was PBMCs. This receptor was taken from a woman aged 18-29 years in good health and CMV-seropositive. The DNA for the CDR3 is TGTGCCTGGAGTGTAAAACAGGGTAAAGGGGACACTGAAGCTTTCTTT. Translated, it gives CAWSVKQGKGDTEAFF.